This paragraph covers one T cell receptor (beta chain) sequence. Its target is not known. Germline assignment: CDR1 LNHNV and CDR2 YYDKDF (reference sequence). V lost 1 base to trimming and J lost 2 bases, with 15 bases between them. This CDR3 region has 16 residues. The data belong to a study of OX40 agonist ivuxolimab in advanced cancers. Study summary: A male proportion of 82.7% was recorded, with mean age approximately 60 years and range roughly 23 to 90. Having had anti-PD-1, anti-PD-L1 or anti-CTLA-4 therapy before was allowed, and around 44% had some.

Overall study results and limits: Antigens targeted by the expanded peripheral T cells were not determined.

Samples of blood were obtained at baseline, on cycle 4 day 1, and on cycle 7 day 1. The protocol was immunoSEQ multiplex PCR, while the TCRdb copy is restricted to in-frame clones and leaves out a portion. The sample shows more than 65,000 clones, about 91% of them seen only once. V is TRBV15 and J is TRBJ2-7; D is possibly TRBD1 (5 bases). Here the sequenced sample was CD4+ or CD8+ T cells sorted from blood, taken in a trial of the OX40 agonist ivuxolimab. This receptor was obtained from an adult with an advanced solid tumor such as melanoma, head and neck, liver or kidney cancer. CDR3 loop: CATSRVVDSLPYEQYF. In DNA, the CDR3 is TGTGCCACCAGCAGAGTGGTTGACAGCCTTCCCTACGAGCAGTACTTC.